Here is one T cell receptor (beta chain) with its context. CDR1 is SGHTA and CDR2 is FQGTGA in the germline V gene. CDR3 size: 15 residues. The data were obtained in a study of human CD8 memory T cell subsets. UMI-labeled 5' RACE yielded the TCR beta libraries. Reprocessing the 5' RACE reads, TCRdb reports a single entry for every CDR3 protein and omits DNA. There are some 9,000 distinct CDR3 sequences in the sample, with approximately 20% held by the top ten. The sample consisted of CD8+ T cells from PBMCs. This sequence originates from a human donor in good health. The gene calls are TRBV7-3 and TRBJ2-5; TCRdb's D gene call, TRBD2, goes unchecked for lack of DNA. CDR3 region: CASSSGKRGQETQYF.